These 20 T cell receptor beta chains were all obtained from the same sample, sequenced in a study of blood T cell repertoires in COVID-19. Only in-frame clones appear in the TCRdb table, and some are missing; sequencing was by immunoSEQ multiplex PCR. The sample shows 200,000 to 250,000 clones, 85% of them seen only once. The sequenced material came from peripheral blood. All receptors derive from a man between 35 and 55 years old with acute or convalescent COVID-19.

This clone appeared once. Other DNA variants within this sample encode the same CDR3. The chain combines TRBV6-5 with TRBJ2-7; 8 bases map to TRBD1. The CDR3 runs 13 residues. Germline assignment: CDR1 MNHEY and CDR2 SVGAGI. The V and J ends lost 6 bases and 4 bases, in that order; junction bases with no gene match: 5. For the CDR3, the DNA is TGTGCCAGCAGGGGGACAGGACGTTACGAGCAGTACTTC. This translates into CASRGTGRYEQYF.

The rearrangement joins TRBV6-5 to TRBJ2-3, with TRBD2 identical over 10 bases. This CDR3 has 15 residues. Trimming took 5 bases from V and 6 from J; bases not matched to a gene: 8. Per the germline V gene, CDR1 is MNHEY and CDR2 is SVGAGI. CDR3 coding DNA: TGTGCCAGCAGTCCTCGGGGACTAGCGACTGATACGCAGTATTTT. Amino acids: CASSPRGLATDTQYF.

Here the CDR3 DNA reads TGCGCCAGCAGCCAATCGTTACCGGGTTCTGATAATGAAAAACTGTTTTTT. Translating gives CASSQSLPGSDNEKLFF. The chain combines TRBV4-3 with TRBJ1-4; D is undetermined. CDR3 length: 17 residues. Germline V gene data show CDR1 as LGHNA and CDR2 as YSLEER. V was clipped by 2 bases and J by 4 bases, with 17 bases between them.

The chain employs TRBV7-8 and TRBJ1-2; no clear D gene. This CDR3 spans 11 amino acids. Germline assignment: CDR1 SGHVS and CDR2 FQNEAQ. The V end lost 5 bases, the J end lost 4 bases, and 5 bases lay between the germline ends. The CDR3 region is CASSPSYGYTF. The CDR3 DNA reads as TGTGCCAGCAGCCCCTCCTATGGCTACACCTTC. The full variable domain, completed using reference TRBV7-8 and TRBJ1-2, is GAGVSQSPRYKVAKRGQDVALRCDPISGHVSLFWYQQALGQGPEFLTYFQNEAQLDKSGLPSDRFFAERPEGSVSTLKIQRTQQEDSAVYLCASSPSYGYTFGSGTRLTVV.

This clone was seen once. The chain joins TRBV19 to TRBJ2-1; weak D call: TRBD2 (6 bases). The V end lost 11 bases, the J end lost 9 bases, and 14 bases lay between the germline ends. Germline CDR1 reads LNHDA; CDR2 reads SQIVND (reference sequence). This CDR3 region has 11 residues. In DNA, the CDR3 is TGTGCCTCCGGCGGGGCGGGTGAGCAGTTCTTC. This sequence encodes CASGGAGEQFF. Filled out from reference TRBV19 and TRBJ2-1, the complete variable domain reads DGGITQSPKYLFRKEGQNVTLSCEQNLNHDAMYWYRQDPGQGLRLIYYSQIVNDFQKGDIAEGYSVSREKKESFPLTVTSAQKNPTAFYLCASGGAGEQFFGPGTRLTVL.

The chain links TRBV6-5 to TRBJ1-1; 7 nucleotides agree with TRBD1. Germline lookup yields CDR1 MNHEY and CDR2 SVGAGI. J lost 0 bases, V lost 6 bases, and 4 bases had no gene match. This CDR3 is 14 amino acids long. CDR3 sequence: CASRGGGMNTEAFF. The CDR3 region has the DNA TGTGCCAGCAGAGGGGGCGGCATGAACACTGAAGCTTTCTTT.

The chain combines TRBV9 with TRBJ2-3, with 9 bases lining up with TRBD2. Looked up from germline, CDR1 is SGDLS and CDR2 is YYNGEE. This CDR3 is built from 16 residues. V trimming: 0 bases; J trimming: 2 bases; junction bases outside the gene matches: 4. The CDR3, as DNA: TGTGCCAGCAGCGTAGGCGCTAGCGGGAACACAGATACGCAGTATTTT. Amino acid sequence: CASSVGASGNTDTQYF. Drawing the rest from reference TRBV9 and TRBJ2-3, the complete variable domain is DSGVTQTPKHLITATGQRVTLRCSPRSGDLSVYWYQQSLDQGLQFLIQYYNGEERAKGNILERFSAQQFPDLHSELNLSSLELGDSALYFCASSVGASGNTDTQYFGPGTRLTVL.

V gene TRBV10-3 combines with J gene TRBJ2-5; 12 bases match TRBD2. Unmatched junction bases numbered 11, after V lost 0 bases and J lost 6 bases. This CDR3 spans 18 amino acids. The germline V gene has CDR1 ENHRY and CDR2 SYGVKD. The CDR3 loop is CAISESSSGGAIFQTQYF. The CDR3 DNA reads TGTGCCATCAGTGAGTCGTCTAGCGGGGGGGCCATTTTCCAGACCCAGTACTTC.

This clone was recorded once. The chain combines TRBV7-3 with TRBJ2-1; D might be TRBD2 (6 bases). This CDR3 has 15 amino acids. With 5 bases removed from V and 4 bases from J, the gap between germline ends came to 15 bases. From germline, CDR1 is SGHTA and CDR2 FQGTGA. In DNA form, the CDR3 reads TGTGCCAGCAGCGCCCTTAGCGGAGGTTACAATGAGCAGTTCTTC. As protein: CASSALSGGYNEQFF.

The rearrangement links TRBV6-1 to TRBJ2-1; the D gene is possibly TRBD2 (6 bases). Germline lookup yields CDR1 MNHNS and CDR2 SASEGT. CDR3 length equals 16 residues. Trimming took off 4 bases at V and 1 base at J, with 14 bases between the two ends. The CDR3 DNA is TGTGCCAGCAGTGTTGGCGGGGTGAATTCCTACAATGAGCAGTTCTTC. Protein: CASSVGGVNSYNEQFF.

This clone was seen once. The junction departs from the called germline gene at one end, perhaps through a read error. The chain combines TRBV7-9 with TRBJ2-5, with 15 positions matching TRBD2. Germline CDR1 SEHNR, CDR2 FQNEAQ (reference sequence). The CDR3 is 15 amino acids. For the CDR3, the DNA is TGTGCCACCAGCGGGACTAGCGGGGGGCAAGAGACCCAGTACTTC. Amino acid sequence: CATSGTSGGQETQYF.

This clone was detected only once. The chain carries TRBV7-2 and TRBJ2-7; 10 positions match TRBD2. The V and J ends lost 3 bases and 2 bases, in that order; junction bases with no gene match: 4. The CDR3 totals 15 residues. The V gene's germline CDR1 is SGHTA and CDR2 FQGNSA. The CDR3 here is CASSFRLAGPYEQYF. CDR3 sequence (DNA): TGTGCCAGCAGCTTTAGACTAGCGGGCCCCTACGAGCAGTACTTC.

V gene TRBV9 combines with J gene TRBJ1-3; no clear D. V gave up 3 bases and J gave up 8 bases, with 12 bases separating them. The CDR3 loop spans 13 amino acids. Germline CDR1 and CDR2: SGDLS and YYNGEE. In DNA, the CDR3 is TGTGCCAGCAGCGCCCGGGCGGGAGACACCATATATTTT. This sequence encodes CASSARAGDTIYF.

The chain has TRBV5-1 and TRBJ1-5; possibly TRBD1 for D (5 bases). V shed 0 bases and J shed 4 bases, with 11 bases lying between them. Germline CDR1 SGHRS, CDR2 YFSETQ. This CDR3 contains 15 residues. CDR3 sequence (DNA): TGCGCCAGCAGCTTGGAGGGGAACGATAATCAGCCCCAGCATTTT. Amino acids: CASSLEGNDNQPQHF.

The chain has TRBV3-1 (or the pseudogene TRBV3-2) and TRBJ1-2; TRBD1 is a possible D gene (6 bases). The V gene's germline CDR1 is LGHDT and CDR2 YNNKEL (reference sequence). V lost 5 bases, J lost 6 bases, and 13 bases lay in between. This CDR3 spans 13 amino acids. Here the CDR3 DNA reads TGTGCCAGCAGCGGACAGCCAGGACATGGCTACACCTTC. It specifies CASSGQPGHGYTF.

This clone came up once. The sample holds other DNA sequences that translate to the same CDR3. The chain carries TRBV2 and TRBJ2-7; TRBD2 is a possible D gene (6 bases). From germline, CDR1 is SNHLY and CDR2 FYNNEI. V was pared by 8 bases and J by 4 bases, with 15 bases between. The CDR3 sequence is 13 residues long. The CDR3 spells CASGLRGLYEQYF. DNA of the CDR3: TGTGCCAGCGGGCTCCGAGGACTATACGAGCAGTACTTC.

The DNA of the CDR3 is TGTGCCAGCAGCCAAGATACAGGGGGCGGAACCGGGGAGCTGTTTTTT. Its protein product is CASSQDTGGGTGELFF. The chain couples TRBV3-1 (or the pseudogene TRBV3-2) to TRBJ2-2, with 9 bases aligning to TRBD1. The CDR3 covers 16 residues. V trimming: 0 bases; J trimming: 5 bases; junction bases outside the gene matches: 4. CDR1 is LGHDT, CDR2 YNNKEL, per germline (reference sequence).

This clone has just a few counts. The chain has TRBV19 and TRBJ1-2; 7 bases fit TRBD1. The trim removed 7 bases at V and 5 bases at J, leaving 10 bases unmatched. Germline V gives CDR1 LNHDA, CDR2 SQIVND (reference sequence). The CDR3 is 14 amino acids. CDR3 amino acids: CASKFRDRGYGYTF. DNA for the CDR3: TGTGCCAGTAAATTCCGGGACAGAGGATATGGCTACACCTTC.

This clone was recorded only once. The chain employs TRBV27 and TRBJ1-1, with TRBD1 matching 8 bases. Germline assignment: CDR1 MNHEY and CDR2 SMNVEV (reference sequence). V lost 5 bases, J lost 7 bases, and 12 bases stayed unmatched. The length of the CDR3 is 15 residues. CDR3 nucleotide sequence: TGTGCCAGCAGTCCTAACAGGGGGGAATTCAATGAAGCTTTCTTT. Its translation is CASSPNRGEFNEAFF.

The CDR3 spells CASSILAHGYTF. The CDR3, as DNA: TGTGCCAGTAGTATACTTGCGCATGGCTACACCTTC. The rearrangement links TRBV19 to TRBJ1-2; unclear D gene. CDR1 and CDR2 (germline): LNHDA, SQIVND (reference sequence). V lost 2 bases, J lost 6 bases, and 7 bases lay in between. The CDR3 extends over 12 amino acids.